The rows below give T cell receptor beta chains drawn from one sample of a study of identical twins. TCRdb processed the 5' RACE reads anew with MiXCR; each CDR3 protein has one entry. The sample lists roughly 1,500,000 distinct CDR3 sequences; roughly 35% were seen once. Specimen: cord blood. The receptors stem from a newborn girl in good health. CDR3s include the opening cysteine and the closing phenylalanine or tryptophan. The order of the fields is J gene, D gene, V gene, clone size, CDR3 DNA, CDR3 protein. D genes are given only for firm matches. Rows may omit the clone size; those that give it use once, few, many or a size class.

>TRBJ2-7|NA|TRBV7-2|few
TGTGCCAGCAGCTTAAAAGAGAGTAGGGCCTACGAGCAGTACTTC
CASSLKESRAYEQYF
>TRBJ2-1|NA|TRBV10-3|NA
TGTGCCATCAGCCGAGGCAGGGACAATGAGCAGTTCTTC
CAISRGRDNEQFF
>TRBJ2-3|NA|TRBV20-1|few
TGCAGTGCCCGGAGTGCTAGCACAGATACGCAGTATTTT
CSARSASTDTQYF
>TRBJ2-3|NA|TRBV7-8|few
TGTGCCAGCAGCTTATACGGCGGGGGCACAGATACGCAGTATTTT
CASSLYGGGTDTQYF
>TRBJ1-1|NA|TRBV5-1|NA
TGCGCCAGCAGCTCCTCATCGGGGGGGGTCACTGAAGCTTTCTTT
CASSSSSGGVTEAFF
>TRBJ2-5|NA|TRBV4-1|few
TGCGCCAGCAGCCTGGACCTTGTGGAGACCCAGTACTTC
CASSLDLVETQYF
>TRBJ2-7|NA|TRBV20-1|few
TGCAGTGCTAGGCCCCCGGGACAAATCTACGAGCAGTACTTC
CSARPPGQIYEQYF
>TRBJ2-3|NA|TRBV5-6|few
TGTGCCAGCAGCTTGGCCCCGGGATCTAGCACAGATACGCAGTATTTT
CASSLAPGSSTDTQYF
>TRBJ2-6|NA|TRBV18|few
TGTGCCAGCTCACTTCTCGTCTCTGGGGCCAACGTCCTGACTTTC
CASSLLVSGANVLTF
>TRBJ2-3|TRBD2|TRBV12-5|once
TGTGCTAGTGGCGGTATAGCGGGACGGGGAGATACGCAGTATTTT
CASGGIAGRGDTQYF
>TRBJ2-5|TRBD1|TRBV2|NA
TGTGCCAGCAGTGATCCGGGACAGGGGGCCGAAAAAGAGGCCCAGTACTTC
CASSDPGQGAEKEAQYF
>TRBJ1-2|NA|TRBV6-6|many
TGTGCCAGCAGTTACGGGCAGACTAACTATGGCTACACCTTC
CASSYGQTNYGYTF
>TRBJ2-7|TRBD1|TRBV11-2|NA
TGTGCCAGCAGCTTTCCCCGGGACAGGGGAACCTACGAGCAGTACTTC
CASSFPRDRGTYEQYF
>TRBJ2-5|TRBD2|TRBV24-1|NA
TGTGCCACCAGTGATACTAGCGGGAGTCAGACCCAGTACTTC
CATSDTSGSQTQYF
>TRBJ2-3|NA|TRBV20-1|few
TGCAGTGCTAGAGCGTGGACATACGGCACAGATACGCAGTATTTT
CSARAWTYGTDTQYF
>TRBJ2-5|NA|TRBV28|NA
TGTGCCAGCAGCCCTTCTTGGTGGGATGAGCAGTACTTC
CASSPSWWDEQYF
>TRBJ2-1|TRBD1|TRBV20-1|NA
TGCAGTGCTGCTCCTAGGACAGGTTTCTCCTACAATGAGCAGTTCTTC
CSAAPRTGFSYNEQFF
>TRBJ2-1|TRBD2|TRBV5-6|NA
TGTGCCAGCAGCCGTCCTAGCGGGGGGACCTACAATGAGCAGTTCTTC
CASSRPSGGTYNEQFF
>TRBJ1-2|TRBD1|TRBV25-1|many
TGTGCCAGCCTGGGACAGGGGGCGGGTGGCTACACCTTC
CASLGQGAGGYTF
>TRBJ1-1|NA|TRBV5-1|few
TGCGCCAGCAGCCAAAGTGGCACTGAAGCTTTCTTT
CASSQSGTEAFF
>TRBJ2-1|NA|TRBV20-1|many
TGCAGTGCTAAATCGGTGGTAGGGACTCTCTCCTACAATGAGCAGTTCTTC
CSAKSVVGTLSYNEQFF
>TRBJ2-2|NA|TRBV20-1|NA
TGCAGTGCTAGAGTGGGGGCGAACACCGGGGAGCTGTTTTTT
CSARVGANTGELFF
>TRBJ2-4|TRBD1|TRBV28|few
TGTGCCAGCAGTCCGACGACAGGGGGTCGGTACATTCAGTACTTC
CASSPTTGGRYIQYF
>TRBJ1-1|TRBD1|TRBV7-7|NA
TGTGCCAGCAGCTTGGGGACAGGGGGCAGGGACACTGAAGCTTTCTTT
CASSLGTGGRDTEAFF
>TRBJ1-5|TRBD1|TRBV10-3|few
TGTGCCATCAGTGACAGGGGGCGGAATCAGCCCCAGCATTTT
CAISDRGRNQPQHF
>TRBJ1-2|NA|TRBV12-3/TRBV12-4|many
TGTGCCAGCAGTCCCCCGCGGTCTAACTATGGCTACACCTTC
CASSPPRSNYGYTF
>TRBJ1-5|TRBD1|TRBV5-1|NA
TGCGCCAGCAGCTTGGCCGGGACAGGACAGCCCCAGCATTTT
CASSLAGTGQPQHF
>TRBJ1-2|NA|TRBV18|few
TGTGCCAGCTCACCGACCAGCGGCAAGGGGGCTAACTATGGCTACACCTTC
CASSPTSGKGANYGYTF
>TRBJ1-5|NA|TRBV27|many
TGTGCCAGCAGTTCACAGGGTCGGCCCCAGCATTTT
CASSSQGRPQHF
>TRBJ2-1|NA|TRBV20-1|NA
TGCAGTGCTAGAGACCCGGAGAAAGCCAGTGAGCAGTTCTTC
CSARDPEKASEQFF
>TRBJ1-4|NA|TRBV3-1|few
TGTGCCAGCAGCTATACAGGCGTAAAGTATGAAAAACTGTTTTTT
CASSYTGVKYEKLFF
>TRBJ1-1|NA|TRBV28|few
TGTGCCAGCAGTTCCCAACCTAGGGTCACTGAAGCTTTCTTT
CASSSQPRVTEAFF
>TRBJ2-5|NA|TRBV3-1|NA
TGTGCCAGCAGCCCCCAGTGGGACAATGAGCAGTACTTC
CASSPQWDNEQYF
>TRBJ2-7|TRBD2|TRBV9|few
TGTGCCAGCAGCGTAGGGGGGACTAGCGGGAGATTCTACGAGCAGTACTTC
CASSVGGTSGRFYEQYF
>TRBJ2-1|NA|TRBV20-1|NA
TGCAGTGCTAGAACTAGTATGTCCTACAATGAGCAGTTCTTC
CSARTSMSYNEQFF
>TRBJ2-3|TRBD2|TRBV6-6|few
TGTGCCAGCAGTCCGAAGCGGGGGGGCCGAGATACGCAGTATTTT
CASSPKRGGRDTQYF
>TRBJ1-2|NA|TRBV2|NA
TGTGCCAACAGCTCGGGACAAAACTATGGCTACACCTTC
CANSSGQNYGYTF
>TRBJ2-2|TRBD2|TRBV4-2|few
TGTGCCAGCAGCCAAGGGCAGGCGGGGGGCGTTTTCGGGGAGCTGTTTTTT
CASSQGQAGGVFGELFF
>TRBJ2-1|NA|TRBV20-1|NA
TGCAGTGCTTTTCCTCAGGGGACCCTCAATGAGCAGTTCTTC
CSAFPQGTLNEQFF
>TRBJ1-2|TRBD1|TRBV5-1|few
TGCGCCAGCAGCTGGGGACAGGGTATTAACTATGGCTACACCTTC
CASSWGQGINYGYTF
>TRBJ1-5|NA|TRBV10-3|few
TGTGCCATCAGTGAGGGAACACCCCAGCATTTT
CAISEGTPQHF
>TRBJ2-1|NA|TRBV4-1|NA
TGCGCCAGCAGCCAACTGGGACTGAGAGGATGGGGTGGCAATGAGCAGTTCTTC
CASSQLGLRGWGGNEQFF
>TRBJ2-2|TRBD1|TRBV7-2|NA
TGTGCCAGCAGCTTCCGGACAGGGGCGTACACCGGGGAGCTGTTTTTT
CASSFRTGAYTGELFF
>TRBJ2-4|TRBD1|TRBV5-1|few
TGCGCCAGCAGCTTGTGGACAGGGATAGCCAAAAACATTCAGTACTTC
CASSLWTGIAKNIQYF
>TRBJ2-5|NA|TRBV5-1|NA
TGCGCCAGCAGCTTGGGGGACCGCAAGTACTTC
CASSLGDRKYF
>TRBJ1-1|NA|TRBV29-1|few
TGCAGCGTTGTGGCGGGGATCGCTGAAGCTTTCTTT
CSVVAGIAEAFF
>TRBJ2-3|TRBD2|TRBV10-3|few
TGTGCCATCAGTGATCCTAAACTAGCGGCAGATACGCAGTATTTT
CAISDPKLAADTQYF
>TRBJ1-4|NA|TRBV6-1|few
TGTGCCAGCAGTAACTCCCCAAAGGGTGAAAAACTGTTTTTT
CASSNSPKGEKLFF
>TRBJ2-2|TRBD2|TRBV3-1|NA
TGTGCCAGCAGCCAAGAGTCACTAGCGGGGGTGACCGGGGAGCTGTTTTTT
CASSQESLAGVTGELFF
>TRBJ2-1|TRBD2|TRBV11-2|once
TGTGCCAGCAGCCCTTGGCTAGCGGGAGGTATCTACAATGAGCAGTTCTTC
CASSPWLAGGIYNEQFF
>TRBJ2-3|TRBD2|TRBV3-1|NA
TGTGCCAGCAGCCGTAGCGGGGACTTCACAGATACGCAGTATTTT
CASSRSGDFTDTQYF
>TRBJ2-3|NA|TRBV7-2|NA
TGTGCCAGCAGCTGGTTACACACAGATACGCAGTATTTT
CASSWLHTDTQYF
>TRBJ2-1|NA|TRBV6-1|NA
TGTGCCAGCAGTGAAGAGGGGTGGTTCAATGAGCAGTTCTTC
CASSEEGWFNEQFF
>TRBJ2-7|TRBD1|TRBV29-1|NA
TGCAGCGTACTAAACCCCAAACAGGGGGCCAACTACGAGCAGTACTTC
CSVLNPKQGANYEQYF
>TRBJ1-4|NA|TRBV28|few
TGTGCCAGCACGAGGACAGACCCGAAAGCAACTAATGAAAAACTGTTTTTT
CASTRTDPKATNEKLFF